The clone carrying this T cell receptor beta chain turned up a few times. The data are from a study of human T cells and chemical hapten exposure. Overall study context: The scalp of each patient received a weekly diphenylcyclopropenone dose for the full roughly 25-week study. Among samples, TCR yields varied mainly because of small differences in pooled library volume.

The germline V gene encodes CDR1 MNHEY and CDR2 SVGAGI. J was trimmed by 6 bases and V by 4 bases; bases with no gene match: 5. CDR3 length: 15 amino acids. The sample's time point: pre-sensitization, week 0. Noted treatment: therapeutic diphenylcyclopropenone sensitization with weekly scalp DPC. A single record per CDR3 protein comes from TCRdb applying MiXCR to the RACE reads. This table holds under 300,000 distinct CDR3 sequences, approximately 7.5% found once. The chain has TRBV6-5 and TRBJ1-6; TRBD1 matches at 8 bases. This receptor was identified in a man between 18 and 29 years old with alopecia areata. Some clones in this sample may be carry-over from other donors' samples. The input for sequencing was whole blood, taken in connection with sensitization to the hapten diphenylcyclopropenone (DPC). The CDR3 protein is CASSSGGAGNSPLHF. The CDR3 DNA reads TGTGCCAGCAGTTCAGGGGGCGCGGGTAATTCACCCCTCCACTTT.